This T cell receptor (beta chain) was obtained from a study of T-cell reconstitution after alpha-beta-depleted transplantation in children. Many counts were recorded for this clonotype. Construction of the TCRbeta library involved unique molecular identifiers. TCRdb processed the PCR reads anew with MiXCR; each CDR3 protein has one entry. The table has 190,000 or so distinct CDR3 sequences, around 6.8% seen once. This receptor was obtained from a human donor who donated a stem cell graft to a child with Wiskott-Aldrich syndrome. The sample here was PBMCs from the stem cell graft donor, taken from the stem cell graft.

CDR3 sequence (DNA): TGTGCCAGCAGTATGGCAGGGGGCAGTTCACCCCTCCACTTT. Its translation: CASSMAGGSSPLHF. The genes are TRBV27 and TRBJ1-6; 8 nucleotides align to TRBD1. The ends lost 5 bases at V and 9 bases at J; junction bases unmatched: 6. In germline, CDR1 is MNHEY, CDR2 SMNVEV (reference sequence). The CDR3 totals 14 residues.